A single T cell receptor beta chain is shown here with its context. Its target is not known. Other DNA sequences in the same sample also yield this CDR3. Germline trimming cut 0 bases from V and 2 bases from J; bases unmatched to any gene: 2. This CDR3 spans 15 amino acids. Germline values: CDR1 SGHDT, CDR2 YYEEEE. The study sampled nominally healthy donors, though unrecorded immune exposures were likely. This sample is drawn from a study of cytomegalovirus exposure and HLA in healthy donors. Points from the study as a whole: Most TCR sequences proved rare, with some public TCRs found in many donors. Presence/absence analysis assumed near-uniform sequencing depth across donors.

Both 60 Vbeta primers and 13 Jbeta primers went into the PCR. Sequencing was performed with immunoSEQ multiplex PCR; in TCRdb, only in-frame clones are kept and a portion is missing. The sample shows 120,000 to 150,000 clones, 80% of them seen only once. Material: PBMCs. V and J are TRBV5-6 and TRBJ2-7, with TRBD2 matching over 10 bases. This clonotype originated in a middle-aged man in good health and CMV-seropositive. Here the CDR3 reads CASSLASGGTYEQYF. In DNA form, the CDR3 reads TGTGCCAGCAGCTTGGCTAGCGGGGGAACCTACGAGCAGTACTTC.